This T cell receptor (beta chain) was sequenced in a study of T cell responses to AZD1222 COVID-19 vaccine. Overall study context: Pooled together were second doses at about 4 or about 12 weeks.

Study findings and constraints: A reported finding is that nearly half of spike-specific TCRs target unmutated variant regions.

The table came from immunoSEQ multiplex PCR; TCRdb's copy has only in-frame clones and leaves some out. The sample lists under 95,000 clones; about nine tenths were seen once. This clone has a handful of counts. Its specificity is not known. The origin of this receptor is an adult in good health. Here the sequenced sample was peripheral blood, taken on day 0 of AZD1222 vaccination.

In DNA, the CDR3 is TGTGCCAGTACCCCCGGGACTAGCGGGTACGAGCAGTACTTC. Its translation is CASTPGTSGYEQYF. The chain links TRBV19 to TRBJ2-7; TRBD2 agrees at 12 bases. This CDR3 has 14 amino acids. With 7 bases clipped from V and 4 bases from J, the junction kept 5 bases outside the gene matches. The germline V gene has CDR1 LNHDA and CDR2 SQIVND (reference sequence).